This T cell receptor beta chain was recovered during a study of shared clonotypes between healthy human individuals. Findings and caveats of the study: Tissues were not sampled, only blood, and their repertoires likely differ.

CDR3 size: 13 residues. Germline CDR1 MNHEY, CDR2 SMNVEV (reference sequence). The donor population consisted of healthy HIV-negative adults with no recent acute infections or vaccinations. For this clone: Its antigen is unidentified. A far larger clone is just one base off, so this is likely a read error. At the DNA level, this CDR3 is encoded by other sequences in the same sample as well.

The assay was immunoSEQ multiplex PCR, and TCRdb's table has in-frame clones only and misses some. The table has hundreds of thousands of clones, roughly four fifths seen once. The receptor was derived from a woman aged 40 to 50 in good health. Some clones in this sample may be carry-over from other donors' samples. The chain employs TRBV27 and TRBJ1-1, with D maybe TRBD1 (5 bases). What was sequenced was PBMCs. This CDR3 is CASSLSRDTEAFF. CDR3 in DNA: TGTGCAAGCAGTTTAAGCAGGGACACTGAAGCTTTCTTT.